The 16 T cell receptor beta chains presented below share a single source sample, sequenced in a study of persistence of HIV-infected CD4 T cells. The libraries were made with immunoSEQ version 4 in survey mode. Assay: immunoSEQ multiplex PCR; the TCRdb copy retains only in-frame clones and omits some. Of 25,000 to 35,000 clones listed, roughly 82% are singletons. Stimulation used approximately 9.5 ug/mL lysate from CMV-infected fibroblasts. CD40L/CD69 double-negative CD45RO-high memory CD4+ T cells were collected. No antigen has been identified for these receptors. This sample comprised CD4+ T cells sorted from PBMCs after roughly 20-hour stimulation, obtained from a patient who received antiretroviral therapy. The origin of the receptors is an adult man with HIV who was CMV-seropositive.

Here the CDR3 reads CASCHPGANVLTF. The DNA for the CDR3 is TGTGCCAGCTGTCACCCTGGGGCCAACGTCCTGACTTTC. The chain employs TRBV19 and TRBJ2-6; D unresolved. The germline CDR1 and CDR2 sequences are LNHDA and SQIVND (reference sequence). Trimming took off 9 bases at V and 2 bases at J, with 8 bases between the two ends. The CDR3 is 13 amino acids.

Only one count was recorded for this clone. The V and J genes are TRBV6-5 and TRBJ1-2; D unclear. The germline V and J ends were trimmed by 7 bases and 1 base, with 4 bases remaining between them. Germline V lookup: CDR1 MNHEY, CDR2 SVGAGI. This CDR3 spans 11 amino acids. CDR3 bases: TGTGCCAGCACGGTTAACTATGGCTACACCTTC. It encodes CASTVNYGYTF.

The chain has TRBV5-6 and TRBJ1-1, with TRBD1 matching 8 bases. V shed 3 bases, J shed 2 bases, and the junction held 6 bases outside the gene matches. The CDR3 length is 15 residues. Germline V gene data show CDR1 as SGHDT and CDR2 as YYEEEE. The CDR3 protein is CASSWMTGVNTEAFF. CDR3 coding DNA: TGTGCCAGCAGCTGGATGACAGGGGTAAACACTGAAGCTTTCTTT.

The chain couples TRBV5-4 to TRBJ2-7; D may correspond to TRBD1 or TRBD2 (5 bases each). The CDR3 runs to 15 residues. From germline, CDR1 is SGHNT and CDR2 YYREEE (reference sequence). The V end lost 3 bases, the J end lost 1 base, and 14 bases lay between the germline ends. CDR3 in amino acids: CASSSGTVPSYEQYF. CDR3 sequence (DNA): TGTGCCAGCAGCTCCGGGACGGTCCCTTCCTACGAGCAGTACTTC. Full variable domain (rest looked up from reference TRBV5-4 and TRBJ2-7): ETGVTQSPTHLIKTRGQQVTLRCSSQSGHNTVSWYQQALGQGPQFIFQYYREEENGRGNFPPRFSGLQFPNYSSELNVNALELDDSALYLCASSSGTVPSYEQYFGPGTRLTVT.

The V and J genes are TRBV5-1 and TRBJ2-7, with D possibly matching TRBD1 (6 bases). V lost 0 bases and J lost 5, with 9 bases in between. This CDR3 has 13 amino acids. Germline V lookup: CDR1 SGHRS, CDR2 YFSETQ. The CDR3 nucleotides read TGCGCCAGCAGCTTGGGACAGGAGAACGAGCAGTACTTC. Translation gives CASSLGQENEQYF.

The J gene is TRBJ2-7, the V gene TRBV15, with D possibly matching TRBD2 (6 bases). Trimming removed 1 base at V and 1 base at J, with 14 bases between. This CDR3 comprises 16 residues. Germline V CDR1 and CDR2: LNHNV, YYDKDF (reference sequence). CDR3 sequence (DNA): TGTGCCACCAGCAGAGGGGGGACTGCCCTATCCTACGAGCAGTACTTC. This translates into CATSRGGTALSYEQYF.

The rearrangement links TRBV30 to TRBJ1-1, with D unclear. The CDR3 contains 13 residues. The V end lost 0 bases, the J end lost 0 bases, and 5 bases lay between the germline ends. Germline V lookup: CDR1 GTSNPN, CDR2 SVGIG (reference sequence). The CDR3 sequence: CAWSVQLNTEAFF. Written as DNA, the CDR3 is TGTGCCTGGAGTGTACAGTTGAACACTGAAGCTTTCTTT.

The V call is TRBV6-1, the J call TRBJ2-7, with D possibly being TRBD1 (5 bases). This CDR3 region has 12 residues. V lost 1 base to trimming and J lost 9 bases, with 10 bases between them. Germline CDR1 reads MNHNS; CDR2 reads SASEGT. The CDR3 DNA follows: TGTGCCAGCAGTGAAGGACAGTTTGTGCAGTACTTC. Protein sequence: CASSEGQFVQYF.

CDR3 in amino acids: CASSLIETQYF. The CDR3 bases are TGTGCCAGCAGCTTAATTGAGACCCAGTACTTC. The chain links TRBV7-9 to TRBJ2-5, with D unclear. Looked up from germline, CDR1 is SEHNR and CDR2 is FQNEAQ (reference sequence). This CDR3 has 11 amino acids. Trimming left V 2 bases short and J 5 bases short, with 3 bases between.

The chain employs TRBV3-1 (or the pseudogene TRBV3-2) and TRBJ2-1; D might be TRBD2 (6 bases). Germline CDR1 reads LGHDT; CDR2 reads YNNKEL (reference sequence). The ends were cut back, 0 bases at V and 6 bases at J, with 12 bases in the middle. The CDR3 is 15 amino acids. The CDR3 DNA is TGTGCCAGCAGCCAAGAGGGACTTTTCTTCAATGAGCAGTTCTTC. Translation: CASSQEGLFFNEQFF.

The chain joins TRBV27 to TRBJ2-6; 7 bases align to TRBD2. This CDR3 is 15 amino acids long. CDR1 MNHEY and CDR2 SMNVEV come from the germline V gene (reference sequence). V dropped 8 bases and J dropped 2; count of bases not matched to a gene: 6. As DNA, the CDR3 is TGTGCCAGCGCCCTTGGGACTACTGGGGCCAACGTCCTGACTTTC. Encoded protein: CASALGTTGANVLTF.

This clone appeared a few times. V is TRBV19 and J is TRBJ2-1; the match to TRBD1 covers 7 bases. After removal of 1 base from V and 0 bases from J, the junction contained 15 bases not matched to a gene. Germline loops: CDR1 LNHDA, CDR2 SQIVND (reference sequence). There are 20 residues in the CDR3. The CDR3 sequence: CASSIVLPGGVSSSYNEQFF. CDR3 nucleotide sequence: TGTGCCAGTAGTATAGTATTGCCAGGGGGAGTTTCAAGCTCCTACAATGAGCAGTTCTTC.

V is TRBV3-1 (or the pseudogene TRBV3-2) and J is TRBJ1-5, with D perhaps matching TRBD1 (6 bases). Germline CDR1 is LGHDT and CDR2 is YNNKEL (reference sequence). Trimming left V 6 bases short and J 1 base short, with 19 bases between. The CDR3 is made up of 17 amino acids. CDR3 nucleotide sequence: TGTGCCAGCAGTCGGGACGCGCCCAGGGGAAGCAATCAGCCCCAGCATTTT. Its translation is CASSRDAPRGSNQPQHF.

The rearrangement uses TRBV6-5 and TRBJ1-5, with a possible D match to TRBD1 (5 bases). The length of the CDR3 is 14 residues. Germline values: CDR1 MNHEY, CDR2 SVGAGI. The V end lost 2 bases, the J end lost 7 bases, and 12 bases lay between the germline ends. CDR3 DNA: TGTGCCAGCAGTTACGAGCAGGGCGGCCAGCCCCAGCATTTT. Translated: CASSYEQGGQPQHF.

This CDR3 is CASSIGNLYAGYTF. In DNA, the CDR3 is TGTGCCAGCAGCATCGGGAACCTATACGCTGGCTACACCTTC. The chain recombines TRBV7-8 with TRBJ1-2; D is undetermined. V shed 5 bases and J shed 7 bases, with 17 bases lying between them. CDR3 size: 14 residues. In germline, CDR1 is SGHVS, CDR2 FQNEAQ.

This chain links TRBV7-3 with TRBJ2-5; TRBD1 is a possible D gene (7 bases). Trimming pared 2 bases from V and 5 bases from J, leaving 12 bases between. CDR3 length: 14 amino acids. Germline CDR1 and CDR2: SGHTA and FQGTGA. DNA of the CDR3: TGTGCCAGCAGCTTAGGAGGGGGCAGGGAGACCCAGTACTTC. It yields the protein CASSLGGGRETQYF.